Below, 6 T cell receptor beta chains from the same sample are listed, as sequenced in a study of T cell responses to AZD1222 COVID-19 vaccine (dated by TCRdb to the early 2020s). Read against the paper, the sample's time point label means: about 28 days (+/-7) after the second vaccine dose. Library generation was performed with the immunoSEQ multiplex PCR assay. Held by TCRdb, this immuneACCESS table contains in-frame sequences only and omits some clones. Under half of the omission traces to an unresolved V gene where checked; the cause of the rest is unknown. This sample has 120,000 to 150,000 clones in its table, and around 90% of those were observed once. The ten largest clones represent roughly 3.9% of the sample. The sequencing used peripheral blood, collected 28 days after the second AZD1222 dose. These TCRs come from an adult who received the AZD1222 COVID-19 vaccine.

The gene calls are TRBV6-2 or TRBV6-3 and TRBJ1-5; no clear D gene. The CDR3 runs 14 residues. Trimming removed 7 bases from V and 0 bases from J, with 10 bases in between. The germline V gene encodes CDR1 MNHEY and CDR2 SVGEGT. Written as DNA, the CDR3 is TGTGCCAGCACCCCGGGGTATAGCAATCAGCCCCAGCATTTT. It translates to CASTPGYSNQPQHF.

The chain combines TRBV9 with TRBJ2-3; D gene ambiguous. This CDR3 is built from 18 residues. CDR1 is SGDLS, CDR2 YYNGEE, per germline. V was cut by 2 bases and J by 0 bases, with 19 bases left in between. CDR3 nucleotides: TGTGCCAGCAGCGTCGAGGCGGCTTTCCGTTTTAGCACAGATACGCAGTATTTT. The encoded protein is CASSVEAAFRFSTDTQYF. Drawing the rest from reference TRBV9 and TRBJ2-3, the complete variable domain is DSGVTQTPKHLITATGQRVTLRCSPRSGDLSVYWYQQSLDQGLQFLIQYYNGEERAKGNILERFSAQQFPDLHSELNLSSLELGDSALYFCASSVEAAFRFSTDTQYFGPGTRLTVL.

V is TRBV18 and J is TRBJ1-6; D might be TRBD1 (6 bases). V shed 4 bases and J shed 1 base, with 17 bases lying between them. Germline-derived CDR1 and CDR2 are KGHSH and LQKENI. The CDR3 extends over 18 amino acids. The CDR3 spells CASSLRPGGESYNSPLHF. The CDR3 DNA is TGTGCCAGCTCACTTCGCCCGGGGGGCGAGTCCTATAATTCACCCCTCCACTTT.

The V and J genes are TRBV3-1 (or the pseudogene TRBV3-2) and TRBJ2-5; D unclear. The V gene lost 6 bases and the J gene lost 7 bases, with 33 bases spanning the gap. CDR1 is LGHDT, CDR2 YNNKEL, per germline (reference sequence). The CDR3 is 19 residues long. The CDR3 DNA reads as TGTGCCAGCAGTCAAACCGGTGGGTGGCAGGACCACCCCGGCGGGACCCAGTACTTC. Protein product: CASSQTGGWQDHPGGTQYF.

V gene TRBV10-3 combines with J gene TRBJ2-1, with 11 bases fitting TRBD1. This CDR3 spans 16 amino acids. V lost 3 bases, J lost 5 bases, and 6 bases stayed unmatched. Germline CDR1 and CDR2: ENHRY and SYGVKD. Here the CDR3 DNA reads TGTGCCATCAGTGATGGGAGGACAGGGGGCAACAATGAGCAGTTCTTC. Protein sequence: CAISDGRTGGNNEQFF.

The rearrangement uses TRBV7-9 and TRBJ2-2; D gene uncertain. V lost 6 bases and J lost 5, with 16 bases in between. The CDR3 runs 15 residues. CDR1 SEHNR and CDR2 FQNEAQ come from the germline V gene (reference sequence). CDR3 protein: CASSSQTKGTGELFF. The CDR3 DNA reads TGTGCCAGCAGTTCACAAACGAAAGGGACCGGGGAGCTGTTTTTT.